The 25 T cell receptor beta chains given below trace back to one sample, sequenced in a study of blood T cell repertoires in COVID-19. Profiled with immunoSEQ multiplex PCR; TCRdb holds only in-frame clones, not every one. The table records some 390,000 clones, about nine tenths of them present only once. The sample comprised peripheral blood. These TCRs come from a woman aged 35 to 49 with COVID-19, enrolled during active disease.

The rearrangement links TRBV4-2 to TRBJ1-6, with unresolved D. CDR1 is LGHNA, CDR2 YNFKEQ, per germline. Trimming removed 0 bases at V and 0 bases at J, with 12 bases between. The CDR3 runs to 18 residues. The CDR3 DNA reads TGTGCCAGCAGCCAAGATCAATACGGGAACTCCTATAATTCACCCCTCCACTTT. Translated: CASSQDQYGNSYNSPLHF.

The chain couples TRBV5-1 to TRBJ2-7; 8 nucleotides align to TRBD2. CDR1 is SGHRS, CDR2 YFSETQ, per germline. CDR3 length: 18 residues. Unmatched junction bases numbered 21, after V lost 4 bases and J lost 6 bases. CDR3 coding DNA: TGCGCCAGCAGCGCCCCACGGGGGGGGGCCGTCCGATCCGTCGAGCAGTACTTC. Translating gives CASSAPRGGAVRSVEQYF.

The V gene is TRBV7-2, the J gene TRBJ1-1; TRBD1 agrees at 8 bases. The CDR3 loop spans 14 amino acids. Per the germline V gene, CDR1 is SGHTA and CDR2 is FQGNSA. After removal of 5 bases from V and 1 base from J, the junction contained 3 bases not matched to a gene. The CDR3 DNA reads TGTGCCAGCAGCCGGGACAGGAAGAACACTGAAGCTTTCTTT. Protein sequence: CASSRDRKNTEAFF.

This rearrangement joins TRBV7-2 to TRBJ1-2; possible D gene TRBD1, 5 bases. CDR3 length: 13 residues. Germline-derived CDR1 and CDR2 are SGHTA and FQGNSA. The V end lost 2 bases, the J end lost 4 bases, and 8 bases lay between the germline ends. CDR3 loop: CASSLKQVYGYTF. The CDR3 DNA sequence: TGTGCCAGCAGCTTAAAACAGGTCTATGGCTACACCTTC. Combining the CDR3 with reference TRBV7-2 and TRBJ1-2 gives the whole variable domain GAGVSQSPSNKVTEKGKDVELRCDPISGHTALYWYRQSLGQGLEFLIYFQGNSAPDKSGLPSDRFSAERTGGSVSTLTIQRTQQEDSAVYLCASSLKQVYGYTFGSGTRLTVV.

This chain connects TRBV7-6 to TRBJ2-3; maybe TRBD2 (5 bases). Looked up from germline, CDR1 is SGHVS and CDR2 is FNYEAQ. CDR3 size: 16 residues. Trimming stripped 5 bases from V and 1 base from J, with 16 bases between. CDR3 bases: TGTGCCAGCAGCCCCGACCCCCGGGGTGGCACAGATACGCAGTATTTT. It encodes CASSPDPRGGTDTQYF.

V usage is TRBV18 and J usage is TRBJ2-1; perhaps TRBD1 as D (5 bases). The CDR3 contains 16 residues. Germline CDR1 is KGHSH and CDR2 is LQKENI. V was cut by 3 bases and J by 7 bases, with 19 bases left in between. CDR3 protein: CASSPVGARSGNEQFF. The CDR3 coding sequence is TGTGCCAGCTCACCGGTAGGGGCTAGATCTGGAAATGAGCAGTTCTTC.

The chain uses TRBV10-3 and TRBJ1-2, with D tentatively TRBD1 (5 bases). CDR3 size: 15 residues. V was trimmed by 0 bases and J by 2 bases, leaving 10 bases between them. CDR1 ENHRY and CDR2 SYGVKD come from the germline V gene. For the CDR3, the DNA is TGTGCCATCAGTGAGTCCGGGGGTTTCAACTATGGCTACACCTTC. It codes for CAISESGGFNYGYTF.

This clone came up once. This sequence joins TRBV3-1 (or the pseudogene TRBV3-2) and TRBJ1-1, with D hard to call. Per the germline V gene, CDR1 is LGHDT and CDR2 is YNNKEL (reference sequence). Trimming removed 4 bases at V and 9 bases at J, with 12 bases between. This CDR3 comprises 12 residues. DNA of the CDR3: TGTGCCAGCAGCCCCCCTGGCCCGCAAGCTTTCTTT. Translating it yields CASSPPGPQAFF.

This chain uses TRBV19 with TRBJ1-2; D unclear. There are 12 residues in the CDR3. Germline V lookup: CDR1 LNHDA, CDR2 SQIVND (reference sequence). The germline V and J ends were trimmed by 10 bases and 3 bases, with 12 bases remaining between them. CDR3 sequence reads: CATETGYYGYTF. The CDR3 nucleotides read TGTGCCACCGAGACGGGTTACTATGGCTACACCTTC.

This clone was seen a single time. The rearrangement uses TRBV3-1 (or the pseudogene TRBV3-2) and TRBJ2-2; D gene unclear. This CDR3 is built from 15 residues. CDR1 is LGHDT, CDR2 YNNKEL, per germline (reference sequence). V dropped 4 bases and J dropped 1 base, with 10 bases sitting between them. CDR3 region: CASSPEVGNTGELFF. Written as DNA, the CDR3 is TGTGCCAGCAGCCCAGAGGTCGGGAACACCGGGGAGCTGTTTTTT.

The chain recombines TRBV9 with TRBJ1-1; D not resolved. Trimming removed 5 bases at V and 1 base at J, with 15 bases between. Germline V gene lookup returns CDR1 SGDLS and CDR2 YYNGEE. The CDR3 is made up of 15 amino acids. The CDR3 protein is CASRPTWASNTEAFF. In nucleotides, the CDR3 is TGTGCCAGCAGGCCGACCTGGGCCTCGAACACTGAAGCTTTCTTT.

This rearrangement joins TRBV27 to TRBJ1-6; D may be TRBD1 (5 bases). The CDR3 is 16 amino acids. V lost 4 bases and J 3 bases, leaving 13 bases between the germline ends. The germline V gene has CDR1 MNHEY and CDR2 SMNVEV (reference sequence). CDR3 DNA sequence: TGTGCCAGCAGTTCGCCCCGGGACTACTATAATTCACCCCTCCACTTT. Protein product: CASSSPRDYYNSPLHF.

V is TRBV5-1 and J is TRBJ1-5; TRBD1 might be the D (5 bases). Germline CDR1 SGHRS, CDR2 YFSETQ. V lost 4 bases, J lost 0 bases, and 14 bases lay in between. There are 16 residues in the CDR3. CDR3 in amino acids: CASSPSGGFSNQPQHF. The CDR3 nucleotides are TGCGCCAGCAGCCCCAGCGGGGGATTTAGCAATCAGCCCCAGCATTTT.

This clone was seen a few times. The chain carries TRBV11-3 and TRBJ1-1, with 9 bases identical to TRBD1. CDR3 length equals 15 residues. Germline V CDR1 and CDR2: SGHNT, YENEEA. The V gene end was trimmed by 5 bases and the J gene end by 3 bases; junction bases not matched to a gene: 7. The DNA of the CDR3 is TGTGCCAGCAGCCCGACAGGGGGGGCGGACACTGAAGCTTTCTTT. Its translation is CASSPTGGADTEAFF.

This rearrangement joins TRBV27 to TRBJ2-7; 8 nucleotides align to TRBD1. V shed 4 bases, J shed 2 bases, and the junction held 7 bases outside the gene matches. This CDR3 spans 15 amino acids. Per germline, CDR1 MNHEY and CDR2 SMNVEV (reference sequence). CDR3 bases: TGTGCCAGCAGTTCCTCCCCGGGACAGGCCTACGAGCAGTACTTC. It yields the protein CASSSSPGQAYEQYF.

The V call is TRBV6-5, the J call TRBJ1-5, with D tentatively TRBD1 (6 bases). V was shortened by 6 bases and J by 0 bases, with 12 bases between the two germline ends. The CDR3 consists of 15 residues. From germline, CDR1 is MNHEY and CDR2 SVGAGI. CDR3 protein: CASRAGDYSNQPQHF. The CDR3 DNA follows: TGTGCCAGCAGGGCAGGGGATTATAGCAATCAGCCCCAGCATTTT.

The gene calls are TRBV7-3 and TRBJ2-2; D is perhaps TRBD2 (6 bases). This CDR3 has 14 residues. Looked up from germline, CDR1 is SGHTA and CDR2 is FQGTGA. V was pared by 3 bases and J by 4 bases, with 9 bases between. The CDR3 region has the DNA TGTGCCAGCAGCTTGGGGGGAACCACCGGGGAGCTGTTTTTT. This gives the protein CASSLGGTTGELFF.

The rearrangement links TRBV9 to TRBJ1-1, with TRBD1 as a possible D gene (6 bases). This CDR3 contains 17 residues. Germline CDR1 SGDLS, CDR2 YYNGEE. V was cut by 0 bases and J by 0 bases, with 15 bases left in between. CDR3 residues: CASSVDPPGGMNTEAFF. CDR3 nucleotide sequence: TGTGCCAGCAGCGTAGATCCCCCGGGGGGCATGAACACTGAAGCTTTCTTT.

V is TRBV28 and J is TRBJ1-1, with D perhaps TRBD1 (6 bases). V lost 5 bases to trimming and J lost 4 bases, with 17 bases between them. This CDR3 comprises 15 residues. The V gene's germline CDR1 is MDHEN and CDR2 SYDVKM. The DNA for the CDR3 is TGTGCCAGCAGTCAAGCCCAGGGGTGGGGCACTGAAGCTTTCTTT. This encodes CASSQAQGWGTEAFF.

The V and J genes are TRBV2 and TRBJ1-1; D ambiguous. The CDR3 has 17 amino acids. V gave up 2 bases and J gave up 2 bases, with 18 bases separating them. Germline V gene sequence: CDR1 SNHLY, CDR2 FYNNEI. The CDR3 nucleotides read TGTGCCAGCAGTGAATTGGGCGGGGATTCGAGAAACACTGAAGCTTTCTTT. The encoded protein is CASSELGGDSRNTEAFF. Full variable domain (rest looked up from reference TRBV2 and TRBJ1-1): EPEVTQTPSHQVTQMGQEVILRCVPISNHLYFYWYRQILGQKVEFLVSFYNNEISEKSEIFDDQFSVERPDGSNFTLKIRSTKLEDSAMYFCASSELGGDSRNTEAFFGQGTRLTVV.

V usage is TRBV28 and J usage is TRBJ1-4, with D tentatively TRBD1 (5 bases). This CDR3 is 15 amino acids long. V was trimmed by 1 base and J by 8 bases, leaving 14 bases between them. The germline CDR1 and CDR2 sequences are MDHEN and SYDVKM. In DNA form, the CDR3 reads TGTGCCAGCAGTTTATCATGGGGCACAAGGGAAAAACTGTTTTTT. It yields the protein CASSLSWGTREKLFF.

This clone is a singleton in its sample. The chain recombines TRBV24-1 with TRBJ1-5; TRBD1 aligns across 7 bases. The CDR3 length is 14 residues. The V segment lost 5 bases and the J segment 3 bases; nucleotides outside the gene matches: 3. The germline gives CDR1 KGHDR, CDR2 SFDVKD. The CDR3 loop is CATSAGQTNQPQHF. The CDR3 nucleotides read TGTGCCACCAGTGCGGGACAGACCAATCAGCCCCAGCATTTT.

The chain combines TRBV19 with TRBJ1-2; TRBD1 matches at 8 bases. Trimming cost V 5 bases and J 2 bases; bases outside gene matches: 4. The CDR3 is made up of 14 amino acids. Looked up from germline, CDR1 is LNHDA and CDR2 is SQIVND (reference sequence). CDR3 in amino acids: CASSPGTGNYGYTF. CDR3 nucleotide sequence: TGTGCCAGTAGTCCCGGGACAGGCAACTATGGCTACACCTTC.

This chain joins TRBV28 and TRBJ2-7, with a weak D call TRBD1 (7 bases). The V and J ends lost 6 bases and 2 bases respectively, with 14 bases between them. The CDR3 sequence is 14 residues long. Germline V gene lookup returns CDR1 MDHEN and CDR2 SYDVKM. This CDR3 is CASRYQGGTYEQYF. The CDR3, as DNA: TGTGCCAGCAGGTATCAGGGGGGTACCTACGAGCAGTACTTC.

The chain couples TRBV2 to TRBJ2-5, with 9 bases lining up with TRBD1. The CDR3 totals 16 residues. CDR1 and CDR2 from the germline V gene are SNHLY and FYNNEI. Trimming cost V 2 bases and J 5 bases; bases outside gene matches: 9. The CDR3 nucleotides are TGTGCCAGCAGTGAATTCCCCTCCGACAGGGGGGAGACCCAGTACTTC. It codes for CASSEFPSDRGETQYF.